This TCR beta chain derives from a study of blood T cell repertoires in COVID-19. Study context: Whether acute or convalescent, the COVID-19 samples came from the United States, Italy and Spain. The cDNA or gDNA used as material had been derived from T cells, B-cell-depleted T cells, or PBMCs.

How the authors handled the data: Amplification from reference gene primers served as the basis for estimated nucleated cell counts. Only in-frame clones appear in the TCRdb table, and some are missing; sequencing was by immunoSEQ multiplex PCR. V, J and clone size are taken as reported in that table, and D and trimming were inferred from the DNA itself. The sample yields around 15,000 clones, approximately 80% seen once. Trimming shortened V by 5 bases and J by 4 bases, and 11 bases separated the two germline ends. Germline V gene lookup returns CDR1 SGHTA and CDR2 FQGNSA. This CDR3 spans 13 amino acids.

This chain uses TRBV7-2 with TRBJ2-5; D might be TRBD1 (6 bases). The receptor was derived from a woman aged 70 to 79 with active COVID-19. Sequencing was carried out using peripheral blood. The CDR3 bases are TGTGCCAGCAGCGTCAGGGGTCCAGAGACCCAGTACTTC. This sequence encodes CASSVRGPETQYF.